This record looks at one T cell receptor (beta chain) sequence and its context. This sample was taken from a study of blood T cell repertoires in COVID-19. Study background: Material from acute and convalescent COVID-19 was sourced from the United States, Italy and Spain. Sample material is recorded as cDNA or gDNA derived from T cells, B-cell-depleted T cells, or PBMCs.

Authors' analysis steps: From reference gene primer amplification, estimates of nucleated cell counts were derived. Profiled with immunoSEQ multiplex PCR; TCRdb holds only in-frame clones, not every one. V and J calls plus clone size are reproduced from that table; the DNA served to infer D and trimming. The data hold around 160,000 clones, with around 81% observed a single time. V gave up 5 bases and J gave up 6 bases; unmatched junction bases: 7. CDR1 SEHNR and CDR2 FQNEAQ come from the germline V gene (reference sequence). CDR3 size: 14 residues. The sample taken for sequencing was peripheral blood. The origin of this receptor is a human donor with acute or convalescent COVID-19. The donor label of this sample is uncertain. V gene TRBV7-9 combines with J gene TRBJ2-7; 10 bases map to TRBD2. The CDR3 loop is CASSRTSGVLEQYF. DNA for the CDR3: TGTGCCAGCAGCCGAACTAGCGGGGTCCTCGAGCAGTACTTC.